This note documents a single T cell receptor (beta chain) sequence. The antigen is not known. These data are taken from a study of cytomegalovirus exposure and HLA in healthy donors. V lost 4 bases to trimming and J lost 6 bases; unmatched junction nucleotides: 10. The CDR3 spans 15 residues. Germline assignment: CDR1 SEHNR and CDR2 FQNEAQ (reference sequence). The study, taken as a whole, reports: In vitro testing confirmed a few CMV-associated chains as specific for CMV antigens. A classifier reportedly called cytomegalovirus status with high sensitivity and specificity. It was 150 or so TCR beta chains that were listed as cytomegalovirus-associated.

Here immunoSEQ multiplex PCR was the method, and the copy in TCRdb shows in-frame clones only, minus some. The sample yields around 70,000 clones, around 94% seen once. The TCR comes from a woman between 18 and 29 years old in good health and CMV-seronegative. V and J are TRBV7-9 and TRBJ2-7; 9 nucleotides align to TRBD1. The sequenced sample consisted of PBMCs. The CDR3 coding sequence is TGTGCCAGCAGCTCCAGGACAGGGGATTTACGCGAGCAGTACTTC. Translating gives CASSSRTGDLREQYF.